Below are 26 T cell receptor beta chains sequenced from a single sample in a study of OX40 agonist ivuxolimab in advanced cancers. Assay: immunoSEQ multiplex PCR; the TCRdb copy retains only in-frame clones and omits some. The sample contains more than 45,000 clones, approximately 84% of which appear only once. The sample here was CD4+ or CD8+ T cells sorted from blood, taken in a trial of the OX40 agonist ivuxolimab. These receptors originate from an adult with an advanced solid tumor such as melanoma, head and neck, liver or kidney cancer.

The rearrangement joins TRBV15 to TRBJ1-4; TRBD1 matches 7 bases. The CDR3 sequence is 13 residues long. Germline CDR1 and CDR2: LNHNV and YYDKDF (reference sequence). The trim removed 4 bases at V and 8 bases at J, leaving 4 bases unmatched. The CDR3 sequence: CATSITGEEKLFF. As DNA, the CDR3 is TGTGCCACCAGCATAACAGGGGAAGAAAAACTGTTTTTT. Full variable domain (remainder filled in from reference TRBV15 and TRBJ1-4): DAMVIQNPRYQVTQFGKPVTLSCSQTLNHNVMYWYQQKSSQAPKLLFHYYDKDFNNEADTPDNFQSRRPNTSFCFLDIRSPGLGDTAMYLCATSITGEEKLFFGSGTQLSVL.

The gene calls are TRBV28 and TRBJ2-3; perhaps TRBD1 as D (5 bases). Germline values: CDR1 MDHEN, CDR2 SYDVKM. V lost 3 bases to trimming and J lost 0 bases, with 13 bases between them. The CDR3 sequence is 16 residues long. The CDR3 DNA sequence: TGTGCCAGCAGTTTGTACAGGCAGTCTAGCACAGATACGCAGTATTTT. It encodes CASSLYRQSSTDTQYF.

By share of the sample, this clone is medium-sized (0.01 to 0.1%). V gene TRBV7-2 combines with J gene TRBJ2-1, with TRBD2 identical over 8 bases. From germline, CDR1 is SGHTA and CDR2 FQGNSA. CDR3 length equals 16 residues. Trimming removed 0 bases from V and 4 bases from J; junction bases left unmatched: 5. DNA for the CDR3: TGTGCCAGCAGCTTAGCACGTCGGGGGGGATACAATGAGCAGTTCTTC. This encodes CASSLARRGGYNEQFF.

The chain uses TRBV5-6 and TRBJ1-1, with unresolved D. V dropped 3 bases and J dropped 0 bases, with 15 bases sitting between them. This CDR3 has 16 residues. Germline-derived CDR1 and CDR2 are SGHDT and YYEEEE. CDR3 loop: CASSSTLVGVNTEAFF. As DNA, the CDR3 is TGTGCCAGCAGCTCGACCTTGGTGGGCGTGAACACTGAAGCTTTCTTT.

The V and J genes are TRBV5-5 and TRBJ1-2; D is unclear. CDR1 is SGHKS and CDR2 is YYEKEE in the germline V gene (reference sequence). The CDR3 contains 12 residues. V gave up 0 bases and J gave up 4 bases, with 4 bases separating them. DNA for the CDR3: TGTGCCAGCAGCTTGGCGGTCTATGGCTACACCTTC. Translating it yields CASSLAVYGYTF.

The chain uses TRBV11-2 and TRBJ2-2; D is ambiguous. This CDR3 contains 13 residues. The V end was cut by 6 bases, the J end by 5 bases, with 10 bases between. The V gene's germline CDR1 is SGHAT and CDR2 FQNNGV. The CDR3 sequence: CASRFSRTGELFF. The CDR3 DNA reads TGTGCCAGCAGATTCTCTAGAACCGGGGAGCTGTTTTTT.

This chain connects TRBV4-1 to TRBJ1-1; 7 nucleotides line up with TRBD1. Germline loops: CDR1 MGHRA, CDR2 YSYEKL. With V trimmed by 8 bases and J by 4 bases, 25 bases remained unmatched. The CDR3 runs to 19 residues. CDR3 nucleotides: TGCGCCAGCGGCCGAAAACCTATGGGGGAGGGGGCGGCAGTCACTGAAGCTTTCTTT. Its translation is CASGRKPMGEGAAVTEAFF.

The chain links TRBV13 to TRBJ2-1, with 13 bases matching TRBD2. The CDR3 is 15 amino acids. Germline V gene data show CDR1 as PRHDT and CDR2 as FYEKMQ (reference sequence). With 8 bases clipped from V and 4 bases from J, the junction kept 5 bases outside the gene matches. CDR3 sequence reads: CASRLAGGPYNEQFF. CDR3 DNA sequence: TGTGCCAGCCGACTAGCGGGAGGTCCTTACAATGAGCAGTTCTTC.

The rearrangement uses TRBV27 and TRBJ2-7; unclear D gene. The germline V and J ends were trimmed by 5 bases and 7 bases, with 15 bases remaining between them. CDR3 length: 13 residues. The germline V gene has CDR1 MNHEY and CDR2 SMNVEV (reference sequence). DNA for the CDR3: TGTGCCAGCAGTCTTGGACCACCTGGGGAGCAGTACTTC. Its protein is CASSLGPPGEQYF.

J is TRBJ2-5 and V is TRBV7-8; the match to TRBD1 covers 7 bases. Germline V gene data show CDR1 as SGHVS and CDR2 as FQNEAQ. The CDR3 has 15 residues. The trim removed 5 bases at V and 4 bases at J, leaving 10 bases unmatched. The CDR3 region is CASSGYGTVIETQYF. The CDR3 DNA sequence: TGTGCCAGCAGCGGCTACGGGACAGTGATAGAGACCCAGTACTTC.

This clone appeared a single time. This sequence joins TRBV5-1 and TRBJ2-7, with 7 bases that match TRBD2. This CDR3 has 15 residues. V was clipped by 2 bases and J by 0 bases; unmatched bases: 5. The germline V gene has CDR1 SGHRS and CDR2 YFSETQ. CDR3 nucleotides: TGCGCCAGCAGCTTTGAGCGGGGAGGCTCCTACGAGCAGTACTTC. It translates to CASSFERGGSYEQYF. The variable domain in full, completed from reference TRBV5-1 and TRBJ2-7, reads KAGVTQTPRYLIKTRGQQVTLSCSPISGHRSVSWYQQTPGQGLQFLFEYFSETQRNKGNFPGRFSGRQFSNSRSEMNVSTLELGDSALYLCASSFERGGSYEQYFGPGTRLTVT.

The chain employs TRBV7-2 and TRBJ1-1; no clear D. The CDR3 runs 14 residues. CDR1 is SGHTA and CDR2 is FQGNSA in the germline V gene. V was trimmed by 8 bases and J by 1 base, leaving 14 bases between them. The CDR3 coding sequence is TGTGCCAGCGGACCAGGCGCCCGGAACACTGAAGCTTTCTTT. Protein: CASGPGARNTEAFF.

This clone was seen a single time. The chain links TRBV27 to TRBJ2-7, with a tentative D call TRBD1 (5 bases). CDR1 is MNHEY, CDR2 SMNVEV, per germline (reference sequence). The CDR3 has 12 residues. Trimming stripped 4 bases from V and 3 bases from J, with 7 bases between. The CDR3 reads CASSSQDYEQYF. The CDR3 DNA follows: TGTGCCAGCAGTTCACAGGACTACGAGCAGTACTTC.

This chain links TRBV5-1 with TRBJ2-3, with D unclear. The germline CDR1 and CDR2 sequences are SGHRS and YFSETQ. The CDR3 runs to 12 residues. Trimming shortened V by 0 bases and J by 6 bases, and 5 bases separated the two germline ends. The CDR3 DNA reads as TGCGCCAGCAGCTTGGGGTCCGATACGCAGTATTTT. As protein: CASSLGSDTQYF.

The CDR3 protein is CASSPKAQGRYYEQYF. CDR3 bases: TGTGCCAGCAGCCCAAAAGCACAGGGAAGATACTACGAGCAGTACTTC. The chain is built from TRBV6-6 and TRBJ2-7; TRBD1 is a possible D gene (6 bases). Germline V lookup: CDR1 MNHNY, CDR2 SVGAGI (reference sequence). The CDR3 totals 16 residues. Trimming took 6 bases from V and 3 from J, leaving 21 bases between them.

The CDR3 bases are TGTGCCAGCAGCTTCTGGGAGCGCACAGATACGCAGTATTTT. Protein sequence: CASSFWERTDTQYF. This chain connects TRBV7-9 to TRBJ2-3, with a tentative D call TRBD2 (5 bases). V was shortened by 3 bases and J by 1 base, with 8 bases between the two germline ends. The CDR3 is made up of 14 amino acids. Germline V gives CDR1 SEHNR, CDR2 FQNEAQ (reference sequence). Together with reference TRBV7-9 and TRBJ2-3, the CDR3 gives the full variable domain: DTGVSQNPRHKITKRGQNVTFRCDPISEHNRLYWYRQTLGQGPEFLTYFQNEAQLEKSRLLSDRFSAERPKGSFSTLEIQRTEQGDSAMYLCASSFWERTDTQYFGPGTRLTVL.

The gene calls are TRBV10-3 and TRBJ2-5, with 10 bases identical to TRBD1. Germline CDR1 is ENHRY and CDR2 is SYGVKD. V trimming: 2 bases; J trimming: 4 bases; junction bases outside the gene matches: 7. CDR3 length: 16 residues. DNA of the CDR3: TGTGCCATCAGTGAGCCAGCGGGACAGGGGAGAGAGACCCAGTACTTC. It is translated as CAISEPAGQGRETQYF.

The chain links TRBV15 to TRBJ2-7; D gene ambiguous. Germline V CDR1 and CDR2: LNHNV, YYDKDF (reference sequence). V lost 4 bases, J lost 3 bases, and 16 bases lay in between. This CDR3 spans 15 amino acids. Here the CDR3 DNA reads TGTGCCACCAGCACCCCCGAAAGGGCAGTCTACGAGCAGTACTTC. It specifies CATSTPERAVYEQYF. Full variable domain (missing parts from reference TRBV15 and TRBJ2-7): DAMVIQNPRYQVTQFGKPVTLSCSQTLNHNVMYWYQQKSSQAPKLLFHYYDKDFNNEADTPDNFQSRRPNTSFCFLDIRSPGLGDTAMYLCATSTPERAVYEQYFGPGTRLTVT.

The chain carries TRBV5-5 and TRBJ2-5; D possibly corresponds to TRBD2 (5 bases). The CDR3 is made up of 17 amino acids. CDR1 and CDR2 (germline): SGHKS, YYEKEE (reference sequence). Trimming left V 4 bases short and J 5 bases short, with 24 bases between. The CDR3 nucleotides are TGTGCCAGCAGCCTTACCAACCTGGGTAGCGCCTCGGAGACCCAGTACTTC. This encodes CASSLTNLGSASETQYF.

This chain links TRBV15 with TRBJ2-3, with TRBD2 matching over 15 bases. J gave up 2 bases and V 4 bases, and 4 bases lay outside the gene matches. This CDR3 comprises 17 residues. Germline assignment: CDR1 LNHNV and CDR2 YYDKDF (reference sequence). This chain's CDR3 is CATSMGLAGGPTDTQYF. The CDR3 nucleotides are TGTGCCACCAGCATGGGACTAGCGGGAGGCCCCACAGATACGCAGTATTTT.

The chain uses TRBV5-1 and TRBJ2-3; TRBD2 matches 8 bases. The CDR3 totals 15 residues. From germline, CDR1 is SGHRS and CDR2 YFSETQ. Trimming at V came to 3 bases and at J to 4 bases, leaving 7 bases not matched to a gene. CDR3 coding DNA: TGCGCCAGCAGCTATCTATCGGGAGGGGCAGATACGCAGTATTTT. The encoded protein is CASSYLSGGADTQYF.

This clone was counted between two and nine times. This chain connects TRBV7-3 to TRBJ2-3, with D perhaps matching TRBD2 (5 bases). V lost 2 bases, J lost 4 bases, and 19 bases lay in between. The CDR3 extends over 17 amino acids. Germline loops: CDR1 SGHTA, CDR2 FQGTGA. The DNA for the CDR3 is TGTGCCAGCAGCTTACGATCTCTAGCCACCGCGGCAGATACGCAGTATTTT. It specifies CASSLRSLATAADTQYF.

The chain employs TRBV5-1 and TRBJ2-3; 8 bases align to TRBD2. Trimming cost V 4 bases and J 2 bases; bases outside gene matches: 6. This CDR3 contains 15 residues. The germline V gene encodes CDR1 SGHRS and CDR2 YFSETQ. For the CDR3, the DNA is TGCGCCAGCAGCACAGAGCGGGGGACCACAGATACGCAGTATTTT. Amino acids: CASSTERGTTDTQYF.

V gene TRBV2 combines with J gene TRBJ2-3, with a weak D call TRBD2 (5 bases). The germline V gene has CDR1 SNHLY and CDR2 FYNNEI. Trimming took 4 bases from V and 4 from J, leaving 6 bases between them. The CDR3 length is 12 residues. The CDR3 here is CASSAEADTQYF. CDR3 DNA: TGTGCCAGCAGTGCGGAGGCAGATACGCAGTATTTT.

This chain uses TRBV10-3 with TRBJ2-7, with D possibly being TRBD1 (6 bases). This CDR3 spans 15 amino acids. CDR1 and CDR2 from the germline V gene are ENHRY and SYGVKD. The germline V and J ends were trimmed by 6 bases and 5 bases, with 20 bases remaining between them. This chain's CDR3 is CAIRVLTLGADEQYF. CDR3 in DNA: TGTGCCATCAGAGTGCTTACGTTGGGGGCCGACGAGCAGTACTTC.

V usage is TRBV5-1 and J usage is TRBJ1-1; a weak D match, TRBD1 (5 bases). The V gene's germline CDR1 is SGHRS and CDR2 YFSETQ. V lost 3 bases and J lost 0, with 12 bases in between. This CDR3 spans 15 amino acids. The CDR3 DNA is TGCGCCAGCAGCTCCGGGGCGACCATGAACACTGAAGCTTTCTTT. It encodes CASSSGATMNTEAFF.